This is a list of T cell receptor beta chains from one sample in a study of siplizumab effects on memory and regulatory T cells. Profiling relied on immunoSEQ multiplex PCR, and the TCRdb table lists in-frame clones only, not all of them. The table records some 100,000 clones, roughly 94% of them present only once. Input material: Tregs sorted from blood. The receptors shown here come from a human donor in good health. The CDR3 runs from the conserved cysteine through the conserved F or W. A D gene is named only where the DNA matches it firmly.

d_call	v_call	cdr3_aa
.	TRBV21-1	CASSHAPEDARMGYEQYF
.	TRBV7-9	CASSNTGTGAWGANVLTF
TRBD2	TRBV5-1	CASRELLAASTDTQYF
TRBD2	TRBV4-2	CASSQDKRSSSGVGELFF
.	TRBV4-1	CASSQESRANTEAFF
.	TRBV7-9	CASTRQRDGRAGNTEAFF
.	TRBV5-6	CASSFLLTLNTEAFF
.	TRBV7-9	CASSSYTEAFF
TRBD1	TRBV30	CAHQGARGGGYTF
.	TRBV9	CASSVPLRISGSYNEQFF
.	TRBV29-1	CSVVGIAAQVYEQYF
.	TRBV1	CTSGTSGTSRLNEQFF
TRBD1	TRBV5-6	CASSFSYGTGGDGYTF
TRBD2	TRBV19	CASSSGTSVNNEQFF
TRBD1	TRBV4-2	CASTEGTGGYEQYF
.	TRBV28	CASSFMRAEAFF
.	TRBV2	CASSDRSRGTQYF
.	TRBV5-4	CASTPAGRSKETQYF
.	TRBV5-1	CASSFASGGGTEAFF
.	TRBV7-3	CASSVIGGYEQYF
.	TRBV18	CASSPIQGTNEKLFF
.	TRBV7-6	CASSLGAPYEQYF
.	TRBV19	CASSIEGGRLQPQHF
TRBD1	TRBV27	CASSRDRRGYTF
TRBD2	TRBV18	CASSPPIPVAGLSYNEQFF
TRBD2	TRBV7-9	CASSHWTSIGYEQYF
TRBD2	TRBV7-3	CASSPLPGGYNEQFF
.	TRBV7-2	CASSLGGRGYTF
.	TRBV5-1	CASTDYPRPLGNEQFF
.	TRBV4-1	CASSQDLQVSGNTIYF
TRBD1	TRBV6-1	CASSPRGRRQPQHF
TRBD2	TRBV5-1	CASSLVGGTSGQAYEQYF
TRBD2	TRBV5-6	CASSRLAGVTEQYF
TRBD1	TRBV2	CASSLDRLRYEQYF
.	TRBV11-3	CASSLARRGELFF
.	TRBV5-5	CASSLEGYSGNTIYF
.	TRBV6-1	CASRTGLNQPQHF